The 17 T cell receptor beta chains below come from one sample, sequenced in a study of T cell repertoires in cytomegalovirus infection. TCRdb re-analysed the reads in MiXCR, keeping a single row per CDR3 protein. The repertoire holds about 490,000 distinct CDR3 sequences, with 16% as singletons. The sample comprised CD8+ T cells from PBMCs. The receptors were gathered from a human donor in good health (CMV status not recorded). Some clones in this sample may be carry-over from other donors' samples.

This clonotype was seen a few times. This rearrangement joins TRBV28 to TRBJ1-5; D is unresolved. The ends were cut back, 6 bases at V and 7 bases at J, with 16 bases in the middle. Germline CDR1 is MDHEN and CDR2 is SYDVKM. This CDR3 has 14 amino acids. CDR3 DNA: TGTGCCAGCAGAAACGTACGATGGAAACAGCCCCAGCATTTT. It encodes CASRNVRWKQPQHF. Full variable domain (outside the CDR3, taken from reference TRBV28 and TRBJ1-5): DVKVTQSSRYLVKRTGEKVFLECVQDMDHENMFWYRQDPGLGLRLIYFSYDVKMKEKGDIPEGYSVSREKKERFSLILESASTNQTSMYLCASRNVRWKQPQHFGDGTRLSIL.

This clonotype was found many times. The gene calls are TRBV15 and TRBJ1-2; 7 bases line up with TRBD1. Looked up from germline, CDR1 is LNHNV and CDR2 is YYDKDF (reference sequence). The ends lost 1 base at V and 4 bases at J; junction bases unmatched: 6. The CDR3 length is 15 residues. CDR3 region: CATSRGTGQRYGYTF. The DNA for the CDR3 is TGTGCCACCAGCAGAGGGACAGGACAGCGCTATGGCTACACCTTC.

This clonotype was found many times. CDR3 DNA sequence: TGTGCCAGCAGTTTAGGGGTCGGGGCCTATGGCTACACCTTC. This codes for CASSLGVGAYGYTF. This chain uses TRBV27 with TRBJ1-2; tentative D call: TRBD1 (5 bases). This CDR3 is 14 amino acids long. Trimming cost V 2 bases and J 4 bases, with 11 bases left between them. The germline V gene encodes CDR1 MNHEY and CDR2 SMNVEV (reference sequence).

The chain uses TRBV19 and TRBJ1-1, with D uncertain. Germline values: CDR1 LNHDA, CDR2 SQIVND (reference sequence). There are 12 residues in the CDR3. Trimming stripped 5 bases from V and 6 bases from J, with 10 bases between. The CDR3 is CASSYGYSEAFF. CDR3 in DNA: TGTGCCAGTAGTTACGGGTATTCTGAAGCTTTCTTT.

About this clonotype itself: The CDR3 does not end in the conserved phenylalanine or tryptophan, so this is likely a read error. The J gene is TRBJ2-1, the V gene TRBV7-4; D call uncertain. V dropped 2 bases and J dropped 6 bases, with 5 bases sitting between them. This CDR3 spans 12 amino acids. Germline CDR1 is SGHVT and CDR2 is SQSDAQ. CDR3 loop: CASSLSGNEQFL. The CDR3, as DNA: TGTGCCAGCAGCTTATCGGGCAATGAGCAGTTCTTA.

The table lists this clonotype with a few counts. The chain uses TRBV5-4 and TRBJ2-7; 10 nucleotides line up with TRBD2. The germline gives CDR1 SGHNT, CDR2 YYREEE (reference sequence). There are 16 residues in the CDR3. Unmatched junction bases numbered 8, after V lost 2 bases and J lost 3 bases. The CDR3 DNA reads TGTGCCAGCAGCTTCCCTAGCGGGAGTAGGATCTACGAGCAGTACTTC. Amino acids: CASSFPSGSRIYEQYF.

The chain recombines TRBV19 with TRBJ1-1; D is possibly TRBD1 (6 bases). Trimming removed 4 bases from V and 7 bases from J, with 25 bases in between. This CDR3 has 17 amino acids. From germline, CDR1 is LNHDA and CDR2 SQIVND (reference sequence). The CDR3 here is CASSNPSRGGPSREAFF. CDR3 bases: TGTGCCAGTAGTAACCCTTCGAGGGGGGGGCCTTCCCGTGAAGCTTTCTTT.

At least ten counts were recorded for this clonotype. This sequence joins TRBV7-8 and TRBJ2-3; D perhaps matches TRBD2 (5 bases). There are 16 residues in the CDR3. V lost 5 bases to trimming and J lost 2 bases, with 17 bases between them. Germline V gives CDR1 SGHVS, CDR2 FQNEAQ. This CDR3 reads CASSHRGPINTDTQYF. The CDR3 DNA reads TGTGCCAGCAGCCACCGGGGTCCGATAAACACAGATACGCAGTATTTT. Full variable domain (outside the CDR3, taken from reference TRBV7-8 and TRBJ2-3): GAGVSQSPRYKVAKRGQDVALRCDPISGHVSLFWYQQALGQGPEFLTYFQNEAQLDKSGLPSDRFFAERPEGSVSTLKIQRTQQEDSAVYLCASSHRGPINTDTQYFGPGTRLTVL.

This clonotype has only a few counts. The CDR3 DNA follows: TGTGCCAGCAGTTTTCGTAGGACAGGGGTTACTGAAGCTTTCTTT. Amino acids: CASSFRRTGVTEAFF. The chain joins TRBV28 to TRBJ1-1; TRBD1 aligns across 9 bases. In germline, CDR1 is MDHEN, CDR2 SYDVKM. Unmatched junction bases numbered 7, after V lost 3 bases and J lost 5 bases. There are 15 residues in the CDR3.

CDR3 nucleotides: TGTGCCAGCAGCGGGACAGGGACCGTCAATGAGCAGTTCTTC. Translating it yields CASSGTGTVNEQFF. The V call is TRBV3-1, the J call TRBJ2-1; 9 bases align to TRBD1. J gave up 6 bases and V 5 bases, and 5 bases lay outside the gene matches. This CDR3 comprises 14 residues. Germline values: CDR1 LGHDT, CDR2 YNNKEL (reference sequence).

On this clonotype itself: At one end the junction does not follow the germline gene, possibly because of a read error. The chain employs TRBV5-4 and TRBJ1-3; D is uncertain. The CDR3 spans 14 residues. Looked up from germline, CDR1 is SGHNT and CDR2 is YYREEE (reference sequence). The CDR3 DNA follows: TGTGCCAGCAGCTTTTGGAGGGTCGGGAACACCCTATATTTT. This encodes CASSFWRVGNTLYF.

Comments on this clonotype: This may be a read error: a much more frequent sequence differs by one nucleotide. CDR3 residues: CASSPTSWLSYEQYF. CDR3 DNA sequence: TGTGCCAGCAGTCCGACTAGCTGGTTATCCTACGAGCAGTACTTC. This chain connects TRBV6-1 to TRBJ2-7; TRBD2 matches 7 bases. Germline-derived CDR1 and CDR2 are MNHNS and SASEGT. V shed 5 bases, J shed 1 base, and the junction held 8 bases outside the gene matches. The CDR3 is made up of 15 amino acids.

The rearrangement uses TRBV10-3 and TRBJ1-1; TRBD1 matches 8 bases. This CDR3 is 15 amino acids long. Germline-derived CDR1 and CDR2 are ENHRY and SYGVKD. V trimming: 3 bases; J trimming: 0 bases; junction bases outside the gene matches: 3. DNA of the CDR3: TGTGCCATCAGTGACCGGACAGGGATGAACACTGAAGCTTTCTTT. Its translation: CAISDRTGMNTEAFF.

The sample holds a few counts of this clonotype. This chain joins TRBV11-2 and TRBJ1-4; D call uncertain. In germline, CDR1 is SGHAT, CDR2 FQNNGV. V lost 3 bases and J 2 bases, leaving 13 bases between the germline ends. This CDR3 region has 16 residues. The CDR3 DNA follows: TGTGCCAGCAGCTTGCTCCCCCGCTCGACTAATGAAAAACTGTTTTTT. Its translation: CASSLLPRSTNEKLFF. Drawing the rest from reference TRBV11-2 and TRBJ1-4, the complete variable domain is EAGVAQSPRYKIIEKRQSVAFWCNPISGHATLYWYQQILGQGPKLLIQFQNNGVVDDSQLPKDRFSAERLKGVDSTLKIQPAKLEDSAVYLCASSLLPRSTNEKLFFGSGTQLSVL.

This clonotype has a handful of counts. This chain joins TRBV6-1 and TRBJ2-1; D gene uncertain. The CDR3 length is 8 residues. The germline CDR1 and CDR2 sequences are MNHNS and SASEGT. With 7 bases removed from V and 11 bases from J, the gap between germline ends came to 3 bases. The CDR3 nucleotides read TGTGCCAGCATGAAGCAGTTCTTC. It encodes CASMKQFF.

Notes on this clonotype: At one end, the junction sequence differs from germline, possibly due to a read error. The chain joins TRBV7-9 to TRBJ1-5; 9 nucleotides agree with TRBD1. CDR1 and CDR2 from the germline V gene are SEHNR and FQNEAQ (reference sequence). The CDR3 loop spans 15 amino acids. The chain's CDR3 is CASSWDRDGNQPLHF. The CDR3 DNA is TGTGCCAGCAGTTGGGACAGGGATGGCAATCAGCCCCTGCATTTT.

J is TRBJ1-5 and V is TRBV27; D may be TRBD1 (6 bases). Per germline, CDR1 MNHEY and CDR2 SMNVEV (reference sequence). This CDR3 has 14 residues. V was pared by 2 bases and J by 8 bases, with 13 bases between. The CDR3 loop reads CASSLGGSNEPQHF. In nucleotides, the CDR3 is TGTGCCAGCAGTTTAGGGGGCTCGAACGAGCCCCAGCATTTT.